Presented here are 6 T cell receptor beta chains from one specimen sequenced in a study of blood T cell repertoires in COVID-19. Data came from immunoSEQ multiplex PCR; TCRdb stores just in-frame clones and leaves some out. Of 250,000 to 350,000 clones in the sample, about 89% were seen once. Material: peripheral blood. These receptors all stem from a woman aged 60-75 years with acute or convalescent COVID-19.

The chain uses TRBV3-1 (or the pseudogene TRBV3-2) and TRBJ1-5; weak D call: TRBD1 (5 bases). Per the germline V gene, CDR1 is LGHDT and CDR2 is YNNKEL (reference sequence). V was trimmed by 4 bases and J by 3 bases, leaving 13 bases between them. The CDR3 totals 15 residues. The CDR3 bases are TGTGCCAGCAGCCGAAGTGGACATACCAATCAGCCCCAGCATTTT. Amino acid sequence: CASSRSGHTNQPQHF.

This chain joins TRBV18 and TRBJ1-5; TRBD1 aligns across 9 bases. CDR1 KGHSH and CDR2 LQKENI come from the germline V gene. V shed 2 bases, J shed 4 bases, and the junction held 3 bases outside the gene matches. The CDR3 is made up of 15 amino acids. CDR3 in amino acids: CASSPMGQGNQPQHF. The DNA of the CDR3 is TGTGCCAGCTCACCAATGGGACAGGGAAATCAGCCCCAGCATTTT.

The V and J genes are TRBV6-1 and TRBJ1-3; D is unresolved. Germline values: CDR1 MNHNS, CDR2 SASEGT. Trimming left V 2 bases short and J 4 bases short, with 12 bases between. This CDR3 comprises 15 residues. The CDR3 nucleotides read TGTGCCAGCAGTGAATATGGCAGCAGGGGAAACACCATATATTTT. Amino acids: CASSEYGSRGNTIYF.

The V and J genes are TRBV5-4 and TRBJ1-1, with 7 bases aligning to TRBD1. The CDR3 consists of 17 residues. Per germline, CDR1 SGHNT and CDR2 YYREEE (reference sequence). V lost 0 bases, J lost 2 bases, and 10 bases stayed unmatched. CDR3 residues: CASSLEGGPIRNTEAFF. The CDR3 nucleotides read TGTGCCAGCAGCTTGGAAGGGGGCCCTATAAGAAACACTGAAGCTTTCTTT.

The chain combines TRBV18 with TRBJ1-1; D may be TRBD1 (6 bases). The V end lost 3 bases, the J end lost 4 bases, and 18 bases lay between the germline ends. The CDR3 loop spans 16 amino acids. The germline gives CDR1 KGHSH, CDR2 LQKENI. CDR3 nucleotides: TGTGCCAGCTCACCGATGACCGGGACACTGGGCACTGAAGCTTTCTTT. It is translated as CASSPMTGTLGTEAFF.

The chain has TRBV7-3 and TRBJ1-6, with 7 bases lining up with TRBD1. Germline V lookup: CDR1 SGHTA, CDR2 FQGTGA. The CDR3 is 16 residues long. The J segment lost 10 bases and the V segment lost 1 base, leaving 10 bases of the junction unmatched. In DNA form, the CDR3 reads TGTGCCAGCAGCTTAAATCCCGACAGGGTAGTCTCACCCCTCCACTTT. It specifies CASSLNPDRVVSPLHF.